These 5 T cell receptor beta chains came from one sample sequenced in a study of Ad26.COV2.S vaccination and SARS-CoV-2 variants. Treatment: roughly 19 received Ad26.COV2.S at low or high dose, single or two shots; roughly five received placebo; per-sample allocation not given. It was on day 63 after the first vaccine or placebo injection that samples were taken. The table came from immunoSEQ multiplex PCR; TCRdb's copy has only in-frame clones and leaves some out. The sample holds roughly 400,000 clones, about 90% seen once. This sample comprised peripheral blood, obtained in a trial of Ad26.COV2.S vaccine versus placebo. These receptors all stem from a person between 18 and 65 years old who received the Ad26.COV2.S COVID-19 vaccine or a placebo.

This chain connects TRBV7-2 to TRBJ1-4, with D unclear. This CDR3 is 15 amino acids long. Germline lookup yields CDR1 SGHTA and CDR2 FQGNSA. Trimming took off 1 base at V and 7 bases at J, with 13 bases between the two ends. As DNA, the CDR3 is TGTGCCAGCAGCTTAGACGGGGTCGGGAGTGAAAAACTGTTTTTT. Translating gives CASSLDGVGSEKLFF. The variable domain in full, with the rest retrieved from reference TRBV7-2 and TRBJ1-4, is GAGVSQSPSNKVTEKGKDVELRCDPISGHTALYWYRQSLGQGLEFLIYFQGNSAPDKSGLPSDRFSAERTGGSVSTLTIQRTQQEDSAVYLCASSLDGVGSEKLFFGSGTQLSVL.

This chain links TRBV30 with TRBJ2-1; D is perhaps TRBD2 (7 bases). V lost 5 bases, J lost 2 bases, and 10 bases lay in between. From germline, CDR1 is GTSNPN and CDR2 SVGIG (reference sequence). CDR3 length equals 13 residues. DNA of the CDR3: TGTGCCTGGTCGGGGGGCCCCTACAATGAGCAGTTCTTC. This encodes CAWSGGPYNEQFF. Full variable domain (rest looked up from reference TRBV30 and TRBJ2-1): SQTIHQWPATLVQPVGSPLSLECTVEGTSNPNLYWYRQAAGRGLQLLFYSVGIGQISSEVPQNLSASRPQDRQFILSSKKLLLSDSGFYLCAWSGGPYNEQFFGPGTRLTVL.

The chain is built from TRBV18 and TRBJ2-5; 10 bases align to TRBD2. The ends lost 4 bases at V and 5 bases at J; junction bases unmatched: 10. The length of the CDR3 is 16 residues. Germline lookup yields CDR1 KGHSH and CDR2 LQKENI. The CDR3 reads CASSLLAGASGETQYF. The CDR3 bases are TGTGCCAGCTCACTGCTAGCGGGGGCCTCGGGTGAGACCCAGTACTTC. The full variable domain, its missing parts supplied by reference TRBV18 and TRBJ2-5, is NAGVMQNPRHLVRRRGQEARLRCSPMKGHSHVYWYRQLPEEGLKFMVYLQKENIIDESGMPKERFSAEFPKEGPSILRIQQVVRGDSAAYFCASSLLAGASGETQYFGPGTRLLVL.

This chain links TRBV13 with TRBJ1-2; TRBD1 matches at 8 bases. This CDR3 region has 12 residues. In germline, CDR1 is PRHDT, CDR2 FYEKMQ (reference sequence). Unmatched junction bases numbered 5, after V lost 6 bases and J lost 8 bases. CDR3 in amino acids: CASSPGGPGYTF. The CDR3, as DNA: TGTGCCAGCAGTCCAGGGGGCCCGGGCTACACCTTC.

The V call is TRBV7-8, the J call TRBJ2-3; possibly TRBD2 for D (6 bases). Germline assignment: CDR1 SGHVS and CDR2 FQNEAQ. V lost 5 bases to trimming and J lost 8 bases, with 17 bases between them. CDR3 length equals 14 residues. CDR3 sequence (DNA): TGTGCCAGCAGCCGGGGTTGGGGGGTCGGTACGCAGTATTTT. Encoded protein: CASSRGWGVGTQYF. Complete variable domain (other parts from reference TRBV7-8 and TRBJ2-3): GAGVSQSPRYKVAKRGQDVALRCDPISGHVSLFWYQQALGQGPEFLTYFQNEAQLDKSGLPSDRFFAERPEGSVSTLKIQRTQQEDSAVYLCASSRGWGVGTQYFGPGTRLTVL.